This T cell receptor beta chain was documented in a study of T-cell memory formation after mild COVID-19. About the study: Clusters were largely donor specific.

TCRdb redid the calling of the 5' RACE reads with MiXCR, one entry per CDR3 protein. The sample gives 100,000 or so distinct CDR3 sequences, 8.5% to 14% of which show up once; roughly two fifths is in the top ten. There are many counts of this clonotype. Its cognate antigen is unknown. The study, taken as a whole, reports: Clones contracting day 15 to 85 were balanced CD4/CD8; later expanders leaned CD4+. A second wave of clones peaked on day 37, and their SARS-CoV-2 specificity went unconfirmed.

Trimming cost V 0 bases and J 3 bases, with 16 bases left between them. The V gene's germline CDR1 is SGHRS and CDR2 YFSETQ. This CDR3 is 16 amino acids long. This receptor was obtained from a man between 18 and 35 years old who had mild COVID-19 (a few samples of this study predate the infection). Cell type and time point are not known. The chain couples TRBV5-1 to TRBJ2-7, with a tentative D call TRBD1 (6 bases). Sequencing was carried out using PBMCs or a T cell subset sorted from them (not recorded which). The CDR3 DNA reads TGCGCCAGCAGCTTGGCCCAGACAGGAGTGGACTACGAGCAGTACTTC. It translates to CASSLAQTGVDYEQYF.